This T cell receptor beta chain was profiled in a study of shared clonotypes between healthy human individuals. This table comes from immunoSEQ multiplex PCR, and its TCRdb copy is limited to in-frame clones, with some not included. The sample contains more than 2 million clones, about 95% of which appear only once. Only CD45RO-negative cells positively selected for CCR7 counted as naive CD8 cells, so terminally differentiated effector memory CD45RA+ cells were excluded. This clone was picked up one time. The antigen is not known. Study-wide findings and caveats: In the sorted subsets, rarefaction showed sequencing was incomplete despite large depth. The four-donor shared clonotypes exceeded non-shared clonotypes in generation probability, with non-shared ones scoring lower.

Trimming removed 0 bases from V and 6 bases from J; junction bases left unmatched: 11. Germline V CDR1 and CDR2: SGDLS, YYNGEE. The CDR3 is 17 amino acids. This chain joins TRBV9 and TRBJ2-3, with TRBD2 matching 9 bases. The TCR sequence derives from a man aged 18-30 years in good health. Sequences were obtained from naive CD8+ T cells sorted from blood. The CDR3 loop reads CASSVGSVAGATDTQYF. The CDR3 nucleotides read TGTGCCAGCAGCGTAGGTTCCGTAGCGGGGGCCACGGATACGCAGTATTTT.